Sequencing of this T cell receptor (beta chain) was carried out in a study of control samples from healthy donors and cancer patients. Per the germline V gene, CDR1 is MNHEY and CDR2 is SVGAGI. CDR3 length equals 15 residues. J was trimmed by 2 bases and V by 6 bases; bases with no gene match: 5. Data came from immunoSEQ multiplex PCR; TCRdb stores just in-frame clones and leaves some out. The table shows around 190,000 clones, with around 87% occurring only once. The chain carries TRBV6-5 and TRBJ2-1; 9 nucleotides agree with TRBD2. The material sequenced was blood. This receptor was taken from a woman aged 50 to 60 in good health. The chain's CDR3 is CASRLVAGAYNEQFF. The CDR3 DNA sequence: TGTGCCAGCAGACTTGTAGCGGGGGCCTACAATGAGCAGTTCTTC.